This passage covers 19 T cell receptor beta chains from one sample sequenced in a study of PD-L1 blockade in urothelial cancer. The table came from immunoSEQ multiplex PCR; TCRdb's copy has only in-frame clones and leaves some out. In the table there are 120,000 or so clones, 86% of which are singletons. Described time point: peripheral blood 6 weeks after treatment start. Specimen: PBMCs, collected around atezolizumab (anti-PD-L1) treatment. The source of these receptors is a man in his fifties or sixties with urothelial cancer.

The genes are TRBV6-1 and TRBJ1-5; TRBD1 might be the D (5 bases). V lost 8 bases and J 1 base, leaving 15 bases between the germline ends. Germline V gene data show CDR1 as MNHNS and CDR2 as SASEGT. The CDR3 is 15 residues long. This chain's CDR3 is CASSREGWSNQPQHF. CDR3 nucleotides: TGTGCCAGCTCCAGGGAAGGTTGGAGCAATCAGCCCCAGCATTTT.

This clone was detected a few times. In nucleotides, the CDR3 is TGTGCCAGCAGCCAACAGACGGGACTAGTAAACGAGCAGTACTTC. Protein sequence: CASSQQTGLVNEQYF. The V call is TRBV4-2, the J call TRBJ2-7; 8 nucleotides match TRBD2. The V gene end was trimmed by 2 bases and the J gene end by 5 bases; junction bases not matched to a gene: 8. Per germline, CDR1 LGHNA and CDR2 YNFKEQ. This CDR3 has 15 amino acids.

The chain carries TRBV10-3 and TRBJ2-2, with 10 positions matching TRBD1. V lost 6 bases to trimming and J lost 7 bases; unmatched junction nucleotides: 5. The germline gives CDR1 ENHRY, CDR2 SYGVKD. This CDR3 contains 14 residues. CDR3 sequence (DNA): TGTGCCATCAGCTCCGGGACAGGGGTCGGGGAGCTGTTTTTT. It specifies CAISSGTGVGELFF.

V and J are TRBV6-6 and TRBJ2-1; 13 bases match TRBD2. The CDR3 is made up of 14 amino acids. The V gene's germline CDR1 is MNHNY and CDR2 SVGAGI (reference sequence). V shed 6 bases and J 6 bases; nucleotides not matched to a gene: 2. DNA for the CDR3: TGTGCCAGCAGCCGGACTAGCGGGAGCAATGAGCAGTTCTTC. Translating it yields CASSRTSGSNEQFF.

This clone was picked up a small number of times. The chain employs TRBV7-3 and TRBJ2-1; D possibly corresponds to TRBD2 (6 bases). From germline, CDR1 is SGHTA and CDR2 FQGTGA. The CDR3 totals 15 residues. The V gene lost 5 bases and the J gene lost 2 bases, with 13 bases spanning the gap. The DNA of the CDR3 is TGTGCCAGCAGCCAAACTAGCTTCCCCTACAATGAGCAGTTCTTC. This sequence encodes CASSQTSFPYNEQFF.

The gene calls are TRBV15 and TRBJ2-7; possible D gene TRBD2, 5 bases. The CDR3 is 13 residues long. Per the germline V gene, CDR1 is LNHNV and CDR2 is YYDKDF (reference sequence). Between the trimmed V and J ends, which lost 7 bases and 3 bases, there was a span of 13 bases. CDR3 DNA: TGTGCCACCAATATGGACGGGAACTACGAGCAGTACTTC. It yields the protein CATNMDGNYEQYF. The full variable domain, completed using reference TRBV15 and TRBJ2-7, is DAMVIQNPRYQVTQFGKPVTLSCSQTLNHNVMYWYQQKSSQAPKLLFHYYDKDFNNEADTPDNFQSRRPNTSFCFLDIRSPGLGDTAMYLCATNMDGNYEQYFGPGTRLTVT.

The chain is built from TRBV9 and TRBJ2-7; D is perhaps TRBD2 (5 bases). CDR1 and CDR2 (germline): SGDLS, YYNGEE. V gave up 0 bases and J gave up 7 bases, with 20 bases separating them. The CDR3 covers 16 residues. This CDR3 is CASSVGSGVLGEEQYF. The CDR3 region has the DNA TGTGCCAGCAGCGTAGGATCCGGGGTACTTGGTGAGGAGCAGTACTTC.

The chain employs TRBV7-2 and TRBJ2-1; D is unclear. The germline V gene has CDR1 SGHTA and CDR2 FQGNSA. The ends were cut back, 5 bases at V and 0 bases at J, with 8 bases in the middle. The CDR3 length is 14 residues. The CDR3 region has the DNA TGTGCCAGCAGCCTAATTGGCTCCTACAATGAGCAGTTCTTC. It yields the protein CASSLIGSYNEQFF.

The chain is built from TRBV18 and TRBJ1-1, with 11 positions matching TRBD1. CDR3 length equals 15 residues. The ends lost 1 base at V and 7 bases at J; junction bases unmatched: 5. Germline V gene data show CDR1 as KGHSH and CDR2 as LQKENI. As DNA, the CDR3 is TGTGCCAGCTCACCACTTGGACAGGGGGCTGGTGAAGCTTTCTTT. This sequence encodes CASSPLGQGAGEAFF.

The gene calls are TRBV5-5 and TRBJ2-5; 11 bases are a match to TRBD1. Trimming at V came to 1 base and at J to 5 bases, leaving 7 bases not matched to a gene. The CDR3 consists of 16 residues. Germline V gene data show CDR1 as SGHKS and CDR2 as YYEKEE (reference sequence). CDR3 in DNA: TGTGCCAGCAGCTTGAGCCCCGGGACAGGGGGGGAGACCCAGTACTTC. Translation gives CASSLSPGTGGETQYF.

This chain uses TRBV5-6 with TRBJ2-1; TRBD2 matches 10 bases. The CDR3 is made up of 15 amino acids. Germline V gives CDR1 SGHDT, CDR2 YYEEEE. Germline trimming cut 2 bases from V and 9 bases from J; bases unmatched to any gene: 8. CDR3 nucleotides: TGTGCCAGCAGCTTAGCCAGCGGGAGGGCCGGTGAGCAGTTCTTC. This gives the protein CASSLASGRAGEQFF.

The CDR3 DNA sequence: TGTGCCAGCAGTCCTCCGGGACACCTGAACACCGGGGAGCTGTTTTTT. This encodes CASSPPGHLNTGELFF. The chain combines TRBV28 with TRBJ2-2, with D possibly TRBD1 on 6 matching bases. Trimming shortened V by 5 bases and J by 1 base, and 14 bases separated the two germline ends. The CDR3 extends over 16 amino acids. Germline CDR1 is MDHEN and CDR2 is SYDVKM. Full variable domain (remainder filled in from reference TRBV28 and TRBJ2-2): DVKVTQSSRYLVKRTGEKVFLECVQDMDHENMFWYRQDPGLGLRLIYFSYDVKMKEKGDIPEGYSVSREKKERFSLILESASTNQTSMYLCASSPPGHLNTGELFFGEGSRLTVL.

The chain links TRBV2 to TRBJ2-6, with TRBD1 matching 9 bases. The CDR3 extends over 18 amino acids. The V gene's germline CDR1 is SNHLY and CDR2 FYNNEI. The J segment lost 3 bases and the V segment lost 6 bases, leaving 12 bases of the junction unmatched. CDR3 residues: CASSLEDRGKGGANVLTF. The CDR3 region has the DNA TGTGCCAGCAGCCTGGAAGACAGGGGGAAAGGTGGGGCCAACGTCCTGACTTTC. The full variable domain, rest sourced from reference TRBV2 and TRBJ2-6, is EPEVTQTPSHQVTQMGQEVILRCVPISNHLYFYWYRQILGQKVEFLVSFYNNEISEKSEIFDDQFSVERPDGSNFTLKIRSTKLEDSAMYFCASSLEDRGKGGANVLTFGAGSRLTVL.

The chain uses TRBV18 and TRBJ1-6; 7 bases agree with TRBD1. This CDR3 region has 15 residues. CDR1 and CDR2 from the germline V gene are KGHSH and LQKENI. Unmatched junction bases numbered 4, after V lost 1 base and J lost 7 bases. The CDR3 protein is CASSPRGTENSPLHF. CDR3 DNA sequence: TGTGCCAGCTCACCACGAGGGACAGAAAATTCACCCCTCCACTTT.

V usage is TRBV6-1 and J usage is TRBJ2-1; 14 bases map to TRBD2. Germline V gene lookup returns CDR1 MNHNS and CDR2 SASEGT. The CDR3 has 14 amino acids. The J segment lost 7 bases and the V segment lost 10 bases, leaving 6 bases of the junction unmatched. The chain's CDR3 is CAISGTSGRNEQFF. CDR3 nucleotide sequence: TGTGCCATTTCCGGGACTAGCGGGAGAAATGAGCAGTTCTTC.

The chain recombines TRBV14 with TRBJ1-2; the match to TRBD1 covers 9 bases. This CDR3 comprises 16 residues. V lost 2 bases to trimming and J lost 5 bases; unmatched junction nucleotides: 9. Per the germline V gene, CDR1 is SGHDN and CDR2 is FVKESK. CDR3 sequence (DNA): TGTGCCAGCAGCCAAAGACAGGGGGGAGCGATTTATGGCTACACCTTC. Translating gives CASSQRQGGAIYGYTF.

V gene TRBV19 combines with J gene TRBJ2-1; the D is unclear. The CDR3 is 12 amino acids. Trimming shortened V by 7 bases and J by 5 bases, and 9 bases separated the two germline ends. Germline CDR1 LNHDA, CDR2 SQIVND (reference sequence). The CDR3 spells CASISRNNEQFF. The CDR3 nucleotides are TGTGCCAGTATATCCAGGAACAATGAGCAGTTCTTC.

DNA for the CDR3: TGTGCCAGCAGTCTAGATTTGGCTGTAAACACTGAAGCTTTCTTT. This gives the protein CASSLDLAVNTEAFF. The V gene is TRBV6-1, the J gene TRBJ1-1; D gene ambiguous. The CDR3 extends over 15 amino acids. V lost 5 bases to trimming and J lost 2 bases, with 15 bases between them. The germline CDR1 and CDR2 sequences are MNHNS and SASEGT.

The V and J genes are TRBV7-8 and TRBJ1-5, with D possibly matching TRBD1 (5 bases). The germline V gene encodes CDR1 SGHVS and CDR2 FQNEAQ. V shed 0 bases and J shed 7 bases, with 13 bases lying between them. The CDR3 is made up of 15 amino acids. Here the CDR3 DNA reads TGTGCCAGCAGCTTAGCGCTGGGGGGAAGGCAGCCCCAGCATTTT. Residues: CASSLALGGRQPQHF.